The sequence of this T cell receptor beta chain was determined in a study of blood T cell repertoires in COVID-19. Study summary: In each case, the material was cDNA or gDNA derived from T cells, B-cell-depleted T cells, or PBMCs.

Per the germline V gene, CDR1 is KGHSH and CDR2 is LQKENI. Trimming cost V 0 bases and J 7 bases, with 10 bases left between them. There are 14 residues in the CDR3. Only in-frame clones appear in the TCRdb table, and some are missing; sequencing was by immunoSEQ multiplex PCR. Here the sample spans about 200,000 clones, 84% being singletons. Material for sequencing was PBMCs or T cells enriched from blood (not recorded which). The origin of this receptor is a man aged 40-49 years who had recovered from COVID-19. V gene TRBV18 combines with J gene TRBJ2-1, with D possibly matching TRBD1 (5 bases). The CDR3 region is CASSPPSGYNEQFF. CDR3 nucleotides: TGTGCCAGCTCACCACCGTCAGGGTATAATGAGCAGTTCTTC.